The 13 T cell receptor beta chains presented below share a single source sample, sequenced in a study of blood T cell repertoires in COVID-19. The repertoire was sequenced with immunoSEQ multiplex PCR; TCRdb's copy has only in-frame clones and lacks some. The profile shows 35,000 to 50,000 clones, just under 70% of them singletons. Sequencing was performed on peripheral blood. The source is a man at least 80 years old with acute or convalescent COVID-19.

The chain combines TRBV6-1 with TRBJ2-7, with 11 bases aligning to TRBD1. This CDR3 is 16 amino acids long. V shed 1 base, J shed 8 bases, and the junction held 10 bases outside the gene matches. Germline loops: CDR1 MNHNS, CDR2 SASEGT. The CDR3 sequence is CASSEGSPGQGVQQYF. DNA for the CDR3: TGTGCCAGCAGTGAAGGCAGCCCGGGACAGGGGGTTCAGCAGTACTTC.

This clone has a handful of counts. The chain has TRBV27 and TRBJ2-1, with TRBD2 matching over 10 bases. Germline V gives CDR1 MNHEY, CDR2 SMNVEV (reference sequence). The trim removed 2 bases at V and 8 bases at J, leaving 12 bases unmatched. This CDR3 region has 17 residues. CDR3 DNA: TGTGCCAGCAGTTTAGCACCCCCGGGACTAGCGTCCTATGAGCAGTTCTTC. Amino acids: CASSLAPPGLASYEQFF.

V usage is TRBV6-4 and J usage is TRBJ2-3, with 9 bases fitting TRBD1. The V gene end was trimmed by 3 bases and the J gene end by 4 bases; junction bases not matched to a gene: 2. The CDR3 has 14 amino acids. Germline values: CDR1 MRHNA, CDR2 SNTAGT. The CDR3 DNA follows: TGTGCCAGCAGTGAGGGGACAGGGTCAGATACGCAGTATTTT. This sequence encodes CASSEGTGSDTQYF.

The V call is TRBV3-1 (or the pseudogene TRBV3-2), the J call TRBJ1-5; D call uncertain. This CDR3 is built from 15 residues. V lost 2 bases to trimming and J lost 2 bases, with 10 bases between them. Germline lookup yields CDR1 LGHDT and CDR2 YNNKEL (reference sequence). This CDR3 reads CASSQTSSGNQPQHF. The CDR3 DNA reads TGTGCCAGCAGCCAAACAAGTTCAGGCAATCAGCCCCAGCATTTT.

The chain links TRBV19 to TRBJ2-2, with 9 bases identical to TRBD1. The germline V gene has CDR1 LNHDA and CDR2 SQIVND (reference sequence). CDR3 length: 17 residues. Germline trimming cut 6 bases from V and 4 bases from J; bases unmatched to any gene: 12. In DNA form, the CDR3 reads TGTGCCAGTAGCCACGGGACAGGGCCTTTAAGCACCGGGGAGCTGTTTTTT. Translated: CASSHGTGPLSTGELFF. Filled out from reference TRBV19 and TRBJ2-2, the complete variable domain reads DGGITQSPKYLFRKEGQNVTLSCEQNLNHDAMYWYRQDPGQGLRLIYYSQIVNDFQKGDIAEGYSVSREKKESFPLTVTSAQKNPTAFYLCASSHGTGPLSTGELFFGEGSRLTVL.

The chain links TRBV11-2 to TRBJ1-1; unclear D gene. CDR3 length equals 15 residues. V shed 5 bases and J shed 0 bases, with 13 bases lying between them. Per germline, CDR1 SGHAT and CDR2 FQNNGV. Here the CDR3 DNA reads TGTGCCAGCAGCCCTACAGAGACAATGAACACTGAAGCTTTCTTT. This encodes CASSPTETMNTEAFF.

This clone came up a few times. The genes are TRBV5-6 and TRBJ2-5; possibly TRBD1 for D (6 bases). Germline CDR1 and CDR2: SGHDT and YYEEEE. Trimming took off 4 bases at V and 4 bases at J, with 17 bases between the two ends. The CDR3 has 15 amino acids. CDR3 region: CASSQAGAEGETQYF. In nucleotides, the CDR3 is TGTGCCAGCAGCCAAGCAGGGGCTGAGGGAGAGACCCAGTACTTC. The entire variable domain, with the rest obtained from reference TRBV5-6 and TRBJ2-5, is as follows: DAGVTQSPTHLIKTRGQQVTLRCSPKSGHDTVSWYQQALGQGPQFIFQYYEEEERQRGNFPDRFSGHQFPNYSSELNVNALLLGDSALYLCASSQAGAEGETQYFGPGTRLLVL.

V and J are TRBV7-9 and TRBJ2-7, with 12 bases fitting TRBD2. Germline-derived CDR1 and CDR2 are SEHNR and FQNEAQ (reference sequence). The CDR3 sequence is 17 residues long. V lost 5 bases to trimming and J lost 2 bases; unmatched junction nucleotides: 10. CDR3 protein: CASSPHRLAGETYEQYF. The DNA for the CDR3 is TGTGCCAGCAGCCCCCACAGACTAGCGGGGGAGACCTACGAGCAGTACTTC.

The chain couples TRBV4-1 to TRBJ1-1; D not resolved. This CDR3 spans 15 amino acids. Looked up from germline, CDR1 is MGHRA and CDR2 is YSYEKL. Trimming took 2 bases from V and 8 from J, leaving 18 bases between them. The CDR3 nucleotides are TGCGCCAGCAGCCAACCCCAGAGGGCTCAAGGGGAAGCTTTCTTT. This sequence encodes CASSQPQRAQGEAFF.

This CDR3 is CASSYSYGVAEKLFF. The CDR3 DNA is TGTGCCAGCAGTTACTCGTACGGGGTGGCTGAAAAACTGTTTTTT. This sequence joins TRBV6-5 and TRBJ1-4; D uncertain. The germline V gene encodes CDR1 MNHEY and CDR2 SVGAGI. Trimming took off 0 bases at V and 7 bases at J, with 12 bases between the two ends. The CDR3 covers 15 residues.

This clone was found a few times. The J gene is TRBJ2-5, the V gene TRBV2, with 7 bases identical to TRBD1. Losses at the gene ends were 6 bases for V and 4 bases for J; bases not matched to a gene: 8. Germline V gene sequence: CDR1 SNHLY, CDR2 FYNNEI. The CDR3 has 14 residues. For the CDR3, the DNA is TGTGCCAGCAGCCCCGACAGGGTGGGAGAGACCCAGTACTTC. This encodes CASSPDRVGETQYF.

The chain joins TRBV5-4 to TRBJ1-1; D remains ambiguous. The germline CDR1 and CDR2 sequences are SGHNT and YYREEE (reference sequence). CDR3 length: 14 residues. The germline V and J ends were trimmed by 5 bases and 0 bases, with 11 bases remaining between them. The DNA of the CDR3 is TGTGCCAGCAGGGGTGACATAGTGAACACTGAAGCTTTCTTT. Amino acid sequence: CASRGDIVNTEAFF.

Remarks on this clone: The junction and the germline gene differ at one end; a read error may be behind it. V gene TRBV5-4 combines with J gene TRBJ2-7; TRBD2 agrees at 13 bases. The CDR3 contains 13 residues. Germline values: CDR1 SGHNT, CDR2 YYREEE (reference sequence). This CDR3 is CASSLGTSGAKIF. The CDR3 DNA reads TGTGCCAGCAGCCTCGGGACTAGCGGGGCAAAAATCTTC.